These 8 T cell receptor beta chains were sequenced from one sample in a study of T cell repertoires in cytomegalovirus infection. TCRdb re-derived calls from the reads in MiXCR, one entry per CDR3 protein. Of fewer than 650,000 distinct CDR3 sequences in the sample, over 35% were seen once. These receptors' targets are unknown. The sample here was cultured PBMCs, taken from culture after CMV antigen stimulation. The receptors shown here come from a human donor in good health (CMV status not recorded). Some clones in this sample may be carry-over from other donors' samples.

This clonotype was observed a single time. J is TRBJ2-7 and V is TRBV7-2, with D possibly matching TRBD1 (5 bases). The CDR3 has 16 residues. Trimming removed 5 bases from V and 4 bases from J, with 21 bases in between. Germline assignment: CDR1 SGHTA and CDR2 FQGNSA. CDR3 protein: CASSRSRVTEIYEQYF. The CDR3 nucleotides are TGTGCCAGCAGCCGAAGCAGGGTAACTGAAATATACGAGCAGTACTTC.

The chain carries TRBV19 and TRBJ1-3; tentatively, D is TRBD1 (5 bases). CDR3 length: 16 residues. Between the trimmed V and J ends, which lost 6 bases and 2 bases, there was a span of 17 bases. Germline V CDR1 and CDR2: LNHDA, SQIVND (reference sequence). The DNA of the CDR3 is TGTGCCAGTAGCGCTCAGGGTAACATCGCTGGAAACACCATATATTTT. As protein: CASSAQGNIAGNTIYF. The full variable domain, with the rest looked up from reference TRBV19 and TRBJ1-3, is DGGITQSPKYLFRKEGQNVTLSCEQNLNHDAMYWYRQDPGQGLRLIYYSQIVNDFQKGDIAEGYSVSREKKESFPLTVTSAQKNPTAFYLCASSAQGNIAGNTIYFGEGSWLTVV.

The chain has TRBV18 and TRBJ1-5; 9 bases line up with TRBD1. Germline trimming cut 6 bases from V and 7 bases from J; bases unmatched to any gene: 10. Germline lookup yields CDR1 KGHSH and CDR2 LQKENI. The CDR3 extends over 15 amino acids. The CDR3 is CASSPGQGGGQPQHF. CDR3 sequence (DNA): TGTGCCAGCTCCCCGGGACAGGGTGGCGGGCAGCCCCAGCATTTT.

The rearrangement links TRBV20-1 to TRBJ2-7; a weak D match, TRBD1 (6 bases). The CDR3 spans 15 residues. The V end was cut by 6 bases, the J end by 2 bases, with 20 bases between. Germline loops: CDR1 DFQATT, CDR2 SNEGSKA (reference sequence). The DNA of the CDR3 is TGCAGTGCAGACGTCGGCAGGGGACCCACCTACGAGCAGTACTTC. Its translation is CSADVGRGPTYEQYF.

In its sample, this clonotype was seen a few times. The V call is TRBV11-1, the J call TRBJ2-7, with D unresolved. The CDR3 length is 14 residues. The V gene lost 0 bases and the J gene lost 7 bases, with 13 bases spanning the gap. Germline CDR1 reads SGHAT; CDR2 reads FQDESV (reference sequence). The CDR3 loop is CASSLAVQTFEQYF. The CDR3 DNA is TGTGCCAGCAGCTTAGCTGTACAGACTTTTGAGCAGTACTTC.

The chain couples TRBV28 to TRBJ2-4; 12 bases agree with TRBD2. Germline CDR1 reads MDHEN; CDR2 reads SYDVKM. The trim removed 7 bases at V and 0 bases at J, leaving 25 bases unmatched. This CDR3 has 23 residues. The CDR3 spells CASTLRRGFAGLAGTLAKNIQYF. For the CDR3, the DNA is TGTGCCAGCACTCTGAGGAGGGGATTCGCCGGACTAGCGGGGACACTAGCCAAAAACATTCAGTACTTC.

The gene calls are TRBV2 and TRBJ2-7; D is unresolved. The germline CDR1 and CDR2 sequences are SNHLY and FYNNEI. The CDR3 runs 13 residues. Trimming took 6 bases from V and 3 from J, leaving 12 bases between them. CDR3 loop: CASRAGRLYEQYF. CDR3 nucleotides: TGTGCCAGCAGGGCCGGACGGCTCTACGAGCAGTACTTC.

The chain uses TRBV12-3 or TRBV12-4 and TRBJ2-1, with 10 bases that match TRBD2. The CDR3 length is 15 residues. Losses at the gene ends were 2 bases for V and 5 bases for J; bases not matched to a gene: 3. CDR3 loop: CASSLQRGGNNEQFF. In nucleotides, the CDR3 is TGTGCCAGCAGTTTACAGCGGGGGGGAAACAATGAGCAGTTCTTC.